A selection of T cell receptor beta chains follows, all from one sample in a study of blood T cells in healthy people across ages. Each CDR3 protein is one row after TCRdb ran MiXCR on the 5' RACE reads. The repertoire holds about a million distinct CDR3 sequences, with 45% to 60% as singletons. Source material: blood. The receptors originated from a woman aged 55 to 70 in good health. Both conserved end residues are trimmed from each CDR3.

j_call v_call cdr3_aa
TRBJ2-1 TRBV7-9 ASSPPPTEQF
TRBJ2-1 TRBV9 ASNREGIIGNEQF
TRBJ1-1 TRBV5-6 ASTQPRTGTMNTEAF
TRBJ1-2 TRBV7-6 ASSLVGRGGYT
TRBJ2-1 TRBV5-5 ASSLLVTYNEQF
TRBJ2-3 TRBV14 ASSQRGARITDTQY
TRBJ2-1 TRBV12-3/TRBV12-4 ATRLAAYNEQF
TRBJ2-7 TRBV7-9 ASSSEGLATYEQY
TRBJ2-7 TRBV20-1 SARLDATGYEQY
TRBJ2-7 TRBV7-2 ASSFQREENYEQY
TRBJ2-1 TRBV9 ASSPRGERDNEQF
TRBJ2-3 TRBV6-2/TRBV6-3 ASSTSTELTSTDTQY
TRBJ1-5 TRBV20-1 SARLSGVHQPQH